These 10 T cell receptor beta chains came from one sample sequenced in a study of cytomegalovirus exposure and HLA in healthy donors (TCRdb year 2017). To prepare the library, the immunoSEQ multiplex PCR assay was applied. A mixture of 60 forward primers for TCR Vbeta segments and 13 reverse primers for TCR Jbeta segments was used in the multiplex PCR. TCRdb provides this immuneACCESS table in a form limited to in-frame rearrangements. Some clones are lacking; in checked studies, under half of them reflect an unresolved V gene, and why the rest are absent is not known. Counted in this sample were under 250,000 clones; about 78% of them appeared once. The ten biggest clones cover around 4% of the sample. Sequencing used PBMCs. The source of these receptors is a male donor in good health and CMV-seronegative.

The chain employs TRBV6-5 and TRBJ2-1; no clear D gene. This CDR3 has 15 residues. V dropped 5 bases and J dropped 2 bases, with 13 bases sitting between them. In germline, CDR1 is MNHEY, CDR2 SVGAGI. CDR3 sequence reads: CASSPPGRPYNEQFF. The CDR3 nucleotides are TGTGCCAGCAGTCCCCCTGGGCGCCCCTACAATGAGCAGTTCTTC.

This chain connects TRBV4-1 to TRBJ1-2; TRBD1 matches 8 bases. The ends lost 3 bases at V and 7 bases at J; junction bases unmatched: 7. This CDR3 has 14 residues. Looked up from germline, CDR1 is MGHRA and CDR2 is YSYEKL. CDR3 residues: CASSQAQGARGYTF. The CDR3 DNA reads TGCGCCAGCAGCCAGGCCCAGGGGGCGCGTGGCTACACCTTC.

CDR3 loop: CASSEAQSGGGYTF. CDR3 DNA: TGTGCCAGCAGTGAAGCGCAGTCTGGGGGCGGCTACACCTTC. The genes are TRBV2 and TRBJ1-2; a weak D match, TRBD1 (6 bases). Trimming cost V 0 bases and J 8 bases, with 13 bases left between them. The CDR3 totals 14 residues. CDR1 and CDR2 from the germline V gene are SNHLY and FYNNEI.

This sequence joins TRBV6-1 and TRBJ1-5, with 7 nucleotides matching TRBD1. With V trimmed by 4 bases and J by 4 bases, 7 bases remained unmatched. The length of the CDR3 is 15 residues. Germline-derived CDR1 and CDR2 are MNHNS and SASEGT. The CDR3 region is CASSAGQVPNQPQHF. The CDR3 DNA is TGTGCCAGCAGTGCTGGACAGGTTCCTAATCAGCCCCAGCATTTT.

The chain recombines TRBV4-1 with TRBJ1-2; no clear D. Germline V gene sequence: CDR1 MGHRA, CDR2 YSYEKL. The V end was cut by 2 bases, the J end by 8 bases, with 30 bases between. This CDR3 is 19 amino acids long. The CDR3 sequence: CASSQTIGGAGDLEGGYTF. The CDR3 region has the DNA TGCGCCAGCAGCCAAACTATCGGAGGAGCAGGAGACCTGGAAGGGGGCTACACCTTC.

This chain links TRBV28 with TRBJ1-5; D is unresolved. The CDR3 runs to 12 residues. Germline V gene lookup returns CDR1 MDHEN and CDR2 SYDVKM. V gave up 2 bases and J gave up 7 bases, with 6 bases separating them. In DNA form, the CDR3 reads TGTGCCAGCAGTTTAGAGGGACAGCCCCAGCATTTT. It yields the protein CASSLEGQPQHF.

This chain joins TRBV11-1 and TRBJ1-1, with TRBD1 matching 9 bases. The CDR3 has 13 residues. V lost 4 bases, J lost 6 bases, and 3 bases stayed unmatched. Germline CDR1 is SGHAT and CDR2 is FQDESV (reference sequence). CDR3 coding DNA: TGTGCCAGCAGCTGGACAGGGGCCGCTGAAGCTTTCTTT. Its protein product is CASSWTGAAEAFF.

Of note for this clone: One end of the junction is discordant with germline, which a read error may explain. This rearrangement joins TRBV7-9 to TRBJ2-7; D possibly corresponds to TRBD2 (5 bases). The V gene's germline CDR1 is SEHNR and CDR2 FQNEAQ (reference sequence). The CDR3 length is 12 residues. The CDR3 region has the DNA TGTTCCAGCAGCTTAGGAGGTGGCGAGCAGTACTTC. Translating gives CSSSLGGGEQYF. Combining the CDR3 with reference TRBV7-9 and TRBJ2-7 gives the whole variable domain DTGVSQNPRHKITKRGQNVTFRCDPISEHNRLYWYRQTLGQGPEFLTYFQNEAQLEKSRLLSDRFSAERPKGSFSTLEIQRTEQGDSAMYLCSSSLGGGEQYFGPGTRLTVT.

The chain links TRBV6-5 to TRBJ2-7, with D perhaps matching TRBD1 (6 bases). Germline V CDR1 and CDR2: MNHEY, SVGAGI. The CDR3 has 16 residues. V dropped 4 bases and J dropped 2 bases, with 18 bases sitting between them. CDR3 DNA: TGTGCCAGCAGTTCCCCGGGACACCCAACGCCCTACGAGCAGTACTTC. Translation gives CASSSPGHPTPYEQYF.

This clone was picked up one time. The gene calls are TRBV2 and TRBJ2-6, with a weak D call TRBD1 (5 bases). Trimming pared 6 bases from V and 2 bases from J, leaving 14 bases between. Germline V gene sequence: CDR1 SNHLY, CDR2 FYNNEI. This CDR3 spans 16 amino acids. The CDR3 region is CASRDQGRAGANVLTF. The CDR3, as DNA: TGTGCCAGCAGGGATCAGGGCAGAGCTGGGGCCAACGTCCTGACTTTC.